Below, 15 T cell receptor beta chains from the same sample are listed, as sequenced in a study of shared clonotypes between healthy human individuals. Only CD45RO-negative cells positively selected for CCR7 counted as naive CD8 cells, so terminally differentiated effector memory CD45RA+ cells were excluded. Assay: immunoSEQ multiplex PCR; the TCRdb copy retains only in-frame clones and omits some. The sample lists around 2.1 million clones; 90% to 95% were seen once. The sequenced sample consisted of naive CD8+ T cells from PBMCs. The receptors originated from a man in his late teens or twenties in good health. Some clones in this sample may be carry-over from other donors' samples.

The V gene is TRBV29-1, the J gene TRBJ2-4; 10 bases line up with TRBD2. This CDR3 is 18 amino acids long. Germline CDR1 SQVTM, CDR2 ANQGSEA. V was clipped by 7 bases and J by 0 bases; unmatched bases: 15. The CDR3 sequence: CSARTGWTSGLAKNIQYF. CDR3 bases: TGCAGCGCCCGGACAGGGTGGACTAGCGGACTAGCCAAAAACATTCAGTACTTC.

This clone appeared a few times. The chain uses TRBV27 and TRBJ1-5; D is possibly TRBD1 (6 bases). Germline V gene lookup returns CDR1 MNHEY and CDR2 SMNVEV (reference sequence). Trimming removed 6 bases from V and 1 base from J, with 19 bases in between. The CDR3 consists of 17 residues. This CDR3 reads CASRRGAIYASNQPQHF. CDR3 coding DNA: TGTGCCAGCAGACGGGGGGCGATCTATGCGAGCAATCAGCCCCAGCATTTT.

The V and J genes are TRBV4-1 and TRBJ2-7, with D possibly TRBD2 on 5 matching bases. The length of the CDR3 is 13 residues. The germline gives CDR1 MGHRA, CDR2 YSYEKL. V gave up 1 base and J gave up 6 bases, with 10 bases separating them. This CDR3 reads CASSQVSGVEQYF. The CDR3 nucleotides read TGCGCCAGCAGCCAAGTCAGCGGCGTCGAGCAGTACTTC.

The chain links TRBV11-2 to TRBJ1-2; D unresolved. Deletions cut 1 base from V and 0 bases from J, with 6 bases between. Germline V CDR1 and CDR2: SGHAT, FQNNGV. The CDR3 extends over 14 amino acids. CDR3 region: CASSLGPANYGYTF. The CDR3, as DNA: TGTGCCAGCAGCTTAGGTCCGGCTAACTATGGCTACACCTTC.

This chain uses TRBV13 with TRBJ2-1; no clear D. The V gene's germline CDR1 is PRHDT and CDR2 FYEKMQ (reference sequence). V was shortened by 1 base and J by 4 bases, with 14 bases between the two germline ends. The CDR3 loop spans 16 amino acids. CDR3 protein: CASSLAENFLYNEQFF. As DNA, the CDR3 is TGTGCCAGCAGCTTAGCCGAGAACTTCCTTTACAATGAGCAGTTCTTC. Together with reference TRBV13 and TRBJ2-1, the CDR3 gives the full variable domain: AAGVIQSPRHLIKEKRETATLKCYPIPRHDTVYWYQQGPGQDPQFLISFYEKMQSDKGSIPDRFSAQQFSDYHSELNMSSLELGDSALYFCASSLAENFLYNEQFFGPGTRLTVL.

This clone was recorded a few times. V is TRBV7-6 and J is TRBJ1-1, with 8 bases identical to TRBD1. The junction had 10 bases not matched to a gene; V was cut back by 6 bases and J by 4 bases. The CDR3 covers 15 residues. Germline V CDR1 and CDR2: SGHVS, FNYEAQ. The CDR3 nucleotides are TGTGCCAGCAGGGACAGGGAGCAGGGGGCCACTGAAGCTTTCTTT. Residues: CASRDREQGATEAFF. The entire variable domain, with the rest obtained from reference TRBV7-6 and TRBJ1-1, is as follows: GAGVSQSPRYKVTKRGQDVALRCDPISGHVSLYWYRQALGQGPEFLTYFNYEAQQDKSGLPNDRFSAERPEGSISTLTIQRTEQRDSAMYRCASRDREQGATEAFFGQGTRLTVV.

This chain uses TRBV29-1 with TRBJ2-1, with D perhaps given as TRBD1 or TRBD2 (5 bases each). The CDR3 is 16 residues long. The V gene lost 6 bases and the J gene lost 9 bases, with 27 bases spanning the gap. The germline V gene encodes CDR1 SQVTM and CDR2 ANQGSEA. The chain's CDR3 is CSVGEKGASGLVEQFF. DNA of the CDR3: TGCAGCGTCGGGGAGAAAGGGGCTTCGGGGCTTGTTGAGCAGTTCTTC.

This chain connects TRBV9 to TRBJ1-5; a possible D gene is TRBD1 (5 bases). Germline V gives CDR1 SGDLS, CDR2 YYNGEE. Deletions cut 0 bases from V and 8 bases from J, with 18 bases between. The CDR3 is made up of 16 amino acids. The CDR3 coding sequence is TGTGCCAGCAGCGTAGGGTCGAGACCCCAAGGGGAGCCCCAGCATTTT. Protein sequence: CASSVGSRPQGEPQHF.

The chain carries TRBV6-5 and TRBJ2-2, with 10 positions matching TRBD1. J gave up 3 bases and V 5 bases, and 3 bases lay outside the gene matches. The CDR3 sequence is 15 residues long. CDR1 MNHEY and CDR2 SVGAGI come from the germline V gene. The DNA for the CDR3 is TGTGCCAGCAGTCGGACAGGGGGGCACACCGGGGAGCTGTTTTTT. Translated, it gives CASSRTGGHTGELFF.

This clone has only a few counts. V is TRBV9 and J is TRBJ1-4; 8 nucleotides agree with TRBD1. This CDR3 has 15 amino acids. Germline V lookup: CDR1 SGDLS, CDR2 YYNGEE. The V segment lost 4 bases and the J segment 6 bases; nucleotides outside the gene matches: 8. CDR3 DNA: TGTGCCAGCAGCCTCGAGGACAGGGATGATGAAAAACTGTTTTTT. Protein sequence: CASSLEDRDDEKLFF.

V gene TRBV6-1 combines with J gene TRBJ2-3, with D possibly matching TRBD1 (6 bases). This CDR3 is built from 15 residues. The germline CDR1 and CDR2 sequences are MNHNS and SASEGT. V was pared by 1 base and J by 6 bases, with 14 bases between. This chain's CDR3 is CASSEGQGLWDTQYF. The CDR3 DNA reads as TGTGCCAGCAGTGAAGGTCAGGGGTTATGGGATACGCAGTATTTT.

V gene TRBV7-8 combines with J gene TRBJ2-7; TRBD1 agrees at 9 bases. V shed 5 bases and J 5 bases; nucleotides not matched to a gene: 7. Germline values: CDR1 SGHVS, CDR2 FQNEAQ. CDR3 size: 14 residues. The CDR3: CASSTGTGLHEQYF. CDR3 sequence (DNA): TGTGCCAGCAGCACAGGGACAGGGCTCCACGAGCAGTACTTC.

The chain combines TRBV27 with TRBJ2-3, with D possibly TRBD1 on 6 matching bases. This CDR3 is 19 amino acids long. Germline V gene data show CDR1 as MNHEY and CDR2 as SMNVEV (reference sequence). Trimming removed 7 bases from V and 2 bases from J, with 28 bases in between. The DNA for the CDR3 is TGTGCCAGCACCACCCTTTATTACCAGGGGTCAGGGAACACAGATACGCAGTATTTT. Protein sequence: CASTTLYYQGSGNTDTQYF.

The chain combines TRBV9 with TRBJ2-3; TRBD1 or TRBD2 may be the D gene (6 bases each). Germline-derived CDR1 and CDR2 are SGDLS and YYNGEE. V was cut by 0 bases and J by 6 bases, with 14 bases left in between. The CDR3 length is 15 residues. The CDR3 protein is CASSVVGGIRDTQYF. The CDR3 DNA follows: TGTGCCAGCAGCGTAGTAGGGGGGATTAGGGATACGCAGTATTTT.

The V call is TRBV7-6, the J call TRBJ1-1; D may be TRBD1 (6 bases). CDR3 length: 14 residues. V was cut by 4 bases and J by 10 bases, with 19 bases left in between. Germline V gene lookup returns CDR1 SGHVS and CDR2 FNYEAQ. The CDR3 DNA reads TGTGCCAGCAGCTCGTATCCGACAGGCGAAGGAGCTTTCTTT. Translating gives CASSSYPTGEGAFF.